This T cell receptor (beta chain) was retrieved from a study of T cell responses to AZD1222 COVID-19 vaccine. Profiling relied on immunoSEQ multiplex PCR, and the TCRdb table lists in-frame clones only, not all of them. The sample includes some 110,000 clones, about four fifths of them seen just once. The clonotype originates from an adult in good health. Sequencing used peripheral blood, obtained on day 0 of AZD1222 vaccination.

The CDR3 spells CASSIKAGVLDEAFF. CDR3 sequence (DNA): TGTGCCAGTAGTATAAAGGCAGGGGTTCTGGACGAAGCTTTCTTT. V usage is TRBV19 and J usage is TRBJ1-1, with a possible D match to TRBD1 (6 bases). The germline V gene encodes CDR1 LNHDA and CDR2 SQIVND (reference sequence). Trimming took 2 bases from V and 8 from J, leaving 18 bases between them. The CDR3 has 15 residues.